The 32 T cell receptor beta chains below come from one sample, sequenced in a study of radiation and T cells in renal cell carcinoma. The time point was: baseline pretreatment blood. Documented treatment: 15 Gy SBRT to primary tumor, nephrectomy 4 weeks later. Assay: immunoSEQ multiplex PCR; the TCRdb copy retains only in-frame clones and omits some. The sample consists of 120,000 to 150,000 clones, roughly 83% of them appearing once. Here the sequenced sample was blood, taken from a patient whose treatment included radiotherapy and nephrectomy. These receptors were obtained from a woman between 50 and 59 years old with renal cell carcinoma.

The chain links TRBV4-3 to TRBJ2-2; no firm D call. The germline V gene encodes CDR1 LGHNA and CDR2 YSLEER. Trimming cost V 3 bases and J 3 bases, with 2 bases left between them. The CDR3 is made up of 12 amino acids. Here the CDR3 DNA reads TGCGCCAGCAGCCAGTACACCGGGGAGCTGTTTTTT. It specifies CASSQYTGELFF.

In its sample, this clone was seen once. The chain combines TRBV5-8 with TRBJ1-2; unclear D gene. CDR3 length: 16 residues. Trimming took off 1 base at V and 8 bases at J, with 21 bases between the two ends. Germline CDR1 and CDR2: SGHTS and YDEGEE. In DNA, the CDR3 is TGTGCCAGCAGCTTGAGGCGAAGTTACTTGGTTGGGGGCTACACCTTC. Translation gives CASSLRRSYLVGGYTF.

The rearrangement links TRBV6-6 to TRBJ2-7; possibly TRBD1 for D (6 bases). V dropped 7 bases and J dropped 1 base, with 14 bases sitting between them. Germline V CDR1 and CDR2: MNHNY, SVGAGI (reference sequence). The CDR3 spans 14 residues. The CDR3 DNA is TGTGCCAGCACGACAGGTGCATTTTCCTACGAGCAGTACTTC. As protein: CASTTGAFSYEQYF.

The chain combines TRBV7-2 with TRBJ1-2; no firm D call. V was cut by 3 bases and J by 4 bases, with 15 bases left in between. The germline V gene encodes CDR1 SGHTA and CDR2 FQGNSA. The CDR3 has 15 residues. The CDR3 region is CASSFPSDSSYGYTF. The CDR3 DNA follows: TGTGCCAGCAGCTTCCCCTCGGACTCCAGCTATGGCTACACCTTC.

The rearrangement joins TRBV6-6 to TRBJ2-1, with 9 positions matching TRBD2. The CDR3 loop spans 15 amino acids. Germline V CDR1 and CDR2: MNHNY, SVGAGI (reference sequence). Germline trimming cut 6 bases from V and 1 base from J; bases unmatched to any gene: 4. This CDR3 reads CASRALAGSYNEQFF. CDR3 DNA sequence: TGTGCCAGCAGAGCTCTAGCGGGGTCCTACAATGAGCAGTTCTTC.

This clone was counted between two and nine times. V usage is TRBV15 and J usage is TRBJ2-5; D is perhaps TRBD2 (5 bases). The CDR3 runs 16 residues. The V end was cut by 0 bases, the J end by 6 bases, with 17 bases between. CDR1 and CDR2 (germline): LNHNV, YYDKDF (reference sequence). The CDR3 nucleotides are TGTGCCACCAGCAGAGATCTCGCAGTGGGAGCTCAGACCCAGTACTTC. Protein product: CATSRDLAVGAQTQYF.

The chain combines TRBV6-5 with TRBJ2-1, with a weak D call TRBD2 (6 bases). In germline, CDR1 is MNHEY, CDR2 SVGAGI. The CDR3 length is 11 residues. V dropped 9 bases and J dropped 7 bases, with 10 bases sitting between them. The CDR3 region is CASGRGNEQFF. The DNA for the CDR3 is TGTGCCAGTGGACGGGGGAATGAGCAGTTCTTC.

This chain connects TRBV5-4 to TRBJ1-1; the D gene is possibly TRBD1 (6 bases). Germline lookup yields CDR1 SGHNT and CDR2 YYREEE (reference sequence). CDR3 length: 14 residues. V lost 2 bases and J lost 1, with 9 bases in between. The CDR3 sequence is CASSFRTENTEAFF. The CDR3 nucleotides read TGTGCCAGCAGCTTCCGGACAGAGAACACTGAAGCTTTCTTT.

The chain uses TRBV30 and TRBJ1-1; weak D call: TRBD1 (6 bases). This CDR3 contains 13 residues. In germline, CDR1 is GTSNPN, CDR2 SVGIG (reference sequence). Trimming stripped 5 bases from V and 2 bases from J, with 12 bases between. The CDR3 DNA is TGTGCCTGGGGTCGGACAGCAAACACTGAAGCTTTCTTT. Its translation: CAWGRTANTEAFF.

V gene TRBV7-2 combines with J gene TRBJ1-6; no firm D call. V lost 1 base and J lost 12, with 7 bases in between. Germline CDR1 and CDR2: SGHTA and FQGNSA. This CDR3 contains 12 residues. The CDR3: CASSLGGGPLHF. As DNA, the CDR3 is TGTGCCAGCAGCTTAGGGGGAGGACCCCTCCACTTT.

V usage is TRBV6-5 and J usage is TRBJ1-1; maybe TRBD1 (6 bases). The CDR3 sequence is 13 residues long. The V gene's germline CDR1 is MNHEY and CDR2 SVGAGI. V lost 7 bases, J lost 11 bases, and 20 bases lay in between. CDR3 bases: TGTGCCAGCAAAACATGGGGGCGAAGGTTTGCTTTCTTT. This translates into CASKTWGRRFAFF.

The chain combines TRBV21-1 with TRBJ1-2. TRBV21-1 is an annotated pseudogene. This CDR3 has 14 amino acids. The CDR3 DNA sequence: TGTGCCAGCAGCAAAGGTTTTCTCAACTATGGCTACACCTTC. Translated: CASSKGFLNYGYTF.

The gene calls are TRBV9 and TRBJ2-1, with D unclear. V lost 4 bases and J lost 4, with 3 bases in between. The germline V gene has CDR1 SGDLS and CDR2 YYNGEE. CDR3 length equals 11 residues. The CDR3 region has the DNA TGTGCCAGCAGCCTTTACAATGAGCAGTTCTTC. Translating gives CASSLYNEQFF.

This chain connects TRBV28 to TRBJ2-5; 8 nucleotides line up with TRBD1. The CDR3 sequence is 12 residues long. Unmatched junction bases numbered 3, after V lost 8 bases and J lost 4 bases. Germline V CDR1 and CDR2: MDHEN, SYDVKM. The CDR3 region is CASRDRGETQYF. Written as DNA, the CDR3 is TGTGCCAGCCGCGACAGGGGAGAGACCCAGTACTTC.

This clone has a handful of counts. V gene TRBV7-9 combines with J gene TRBJ2-2, with D perhaps assigned TRBD1 or TRBD2 (6 bases each). CDR1 is SEHNR, CDR2 FQNEAQ, per germline (reference sequence). The CDR3 extends over 15 amino acids. Trimming removed 5 bases from V and 3 bases from J, with 13 bases in between. In DNA, the CDR3 is TGTGCCAGCAGCCAATACAGGGAGGACACCGGGGAGCTGTTTTTT. It encodes CASSQYREDTGELFF.

The chain is built from TRBV27 and TRBJ2-3; no clear D. The CDR3 has 13 residues. Trimming stripped 8 bases from V and 0 bases from J, with 9 bases between. Per germline, CDR1 MNHEY and CDR2 SMNVEV (reference sequence). CDR3 sequence (DNA): TGTGCCAGCTGGGCAATTAGCACAGATACGCAGTATTTT. Translated, it gives CASWAISTDTQYF.

This clone was counted a few times. The rearrangement joins TRBV9 to TRBJ2-7; TRBD1 matches at 9 bases. This CDR3 spans 14 amino acids. Looked up from germline, CDR1 is SGDLS and CDR2 is YYNGEE. The J segment lost 4 bases and the V segment lost 3 bases, leaving 5 bases of the junction unmatched. CDR3 residues: CASSATGGPYEQYF. Here the CDR3 DNA reads TGTGCCAGCAGCGCCACAGGGGGCCCATACGAGCAGTACTTC.

The chain is built from TRBV4-3 and TRBJ2-7; D unclear. The CDR3 spans 13 residues. Trimming removed 4 bases from V and 1 base from J, with 8 bases in between. CDR1 and CDR2 (germline): LGHNA, YSLEER. As DNA, the CDR3 is TGCGCCAGCAGCCGCGAACCTTCCTACGAGCAGTACTTC. Amino acids: CASSREPSYEQYF.

The rearrangement joins TRBV7-9 to TRBJ2-1, with 10 bases identical to TRBD2. The CDR3 has 16 amino acids. Germline CDR1 reads SEHNR; CDR2 reads FQNEAQ (reference sequence). J lost 8 bases, V lost 6 bases, and 13 bases had no gene match. CDR3 coding DNA: TGTGCCAGCAGGACACCACTAGCGGGAAACGGGGATGAGCAGTTCTTC. Translation: CASRTPLAGNGDEQFF. Complete variable domain (other parts from reference TRBV7-9 and TRBJ2-1): DTGVSQNPRHKITKRGQNVTFRCDPISEHNRLYWYRQTLGQGPEFLTYFQNEAQLEKSRLLSDRFSAERPKGSFSTLEIQRTEQGDSAMYLCASRTPLAGNGDEQFFGPGTRLTVL.

J is TRBJ2-7 and V is TRBV18; 10 bases line up with TRBD1. The CDR3 is 13 residues long. V lost 2 bases and J lost 7; bases outside the gene matches: 2. Germline CDR1 KGHSH, CDR2 LQKENI. CDR3 sequence (DNA): TGTGCCAGCTCACCAGGGACAGGGGTAGAGCAGTACTTC. Translating gives CASSPGTGVEQYF.

V usage is TRBV4-3 and J usage is TRBJ2-3, with 11 bases aligning to TRBD2. CDR1 and CDR2 (germline): LGHNA, YSLEER. Unmatched junction bases numbered 15, after V lost 2 bases and J lost 8 bases. There are 18 residues in the CDR3. In nucleotides, the CDR3 is TGCGCCAGCAGCCAAATTGCGGGACTAGCGGAAATAGGGGTTACGCAGTATTTT. Residues: CASSQIAGLAEIGVTQYF.

The rearrangement links TRBV28 to TRBJ1-1; 8 bases match TRBD1. Germline V gene sequence: CDR1 MDHEN, CDR2 SYDVKM. This CDR3 is 15 amino acids long. V shed 5 bases and J 1 base; nucleotides not matched to a gene: 6. CDR3 region: CASSAPGQENTEAFF. DNA of the CDR3: TGTGCCAGCAGTGCCCCGGGACAGGAGAACACTGAAGCTTTCTTT.

This clone was recorded only once. The J gene is TRBJ2-1, the V gene TRBV5-6, with D uncertain. Germline V gene sequence: CDR1 SGHDT, CDR2 YYEEEE. This CDR3 comprises 12 residues. With 2 bases removed from V and 4 bases from J, the gap between germline ends came to 4 bases. CDR3 amino acids: CASSFEYNEQFF. As DNA, the CDR3 is TGTGCCAGCAGCTTCGAGTACAATGAGCAGTTCTTC.

The chain carries TRBV6-5 and TRBJ2-4; D assignment may be TRBD1 or TRBD2 (5 bases each). Deletions cut 2 bases from V and 7 bases from J, with 12 bases between. The length of the CDR3 is 14 residues. Germline CDR1 is MNHEY and CDR2 is SVGAGI. CDR3 DNA sequence: TGTGCCAGCAGTTACGGGGGACGTGGTAACATTCAGTACTTC. Translated, it gives CASSYGGRGNIQYF.

The chain employs TRBV7-6 and TRBJ2-1, with 9 nucleotides matching TRBD2. This CDR3 contains 15 residues. V lost 4 bases, J lost 9 bases, and 10 bases stayed unmatched. Germline CDR1 SGHVS, CDR2 FNYEAQ. CDR3 region: CASSSEVAGVTEQFF. For the CDR3, the DNA is TGTGCCAGCAGCTCCGAAGTAGCGGGAGTAACTGAGCAGTTCTTC.

This sequence joins TRBV5-6 and TRBJ2-3, with D unresolved. The V end lost 2 bases, the J end lost 0 bases, and 7 bases lay between the germline ends. The CDR3 is made up of 14 amino acids. Per germline, CDR1 SGHDT and CDR2 YYEEEE. The CDR3 nucleotides read TGTGCCAGCAGCTTTGGACGGAGCACAGATACGCAGTATTTT. Protein: CASSFGRSTDTQYF.

A single count supports this clone. This chain uses TRBV4-3 with TRBJ2-2, with D tentatively TRBD2 (6 bases). CDR1 is LGHNA and CDR2 is YSLEER in the germline V gene. Trimming pared 1 base from V and 1 base from J, leaving 10 bases between. This CDR3 has 16 residues. Here the CDR3 DNA reads TGCGCCAGCAGCCAAGTATCGGGACTGAACACCGGGGAGCTGTTTTTT. Translating gives CASSQVSGLNTGELFF.

V gene TRBV2 combines with J gene TRBJ2-1; 7 nucleotides agree with TRBD2. The germline V gene has CDR1 SNHLY and CDR2 FYNNEI. This CDR3 spans 14 amino acids. With V trimmed by 7 bases and J by 5 bases, 8 bases remained unmatched. CDR3 loop: CASTSSGPDNEQFF. CDR3 coding DNA: TGTGCCAGCACAAGTAGCGGGCCCGACAATGAGCAGTTCTTC.

The chain combines TRBV11-2 with TRBJ2-1; D not certain. V shed 0 bases and J shed 8 bases, with 11 bases lying between them. Germline-derived CDR1 and CDR2 are SGHAT and FQNNGV. The CDR3 consists of 14 residues. This CDR3 is CASSLEPLVDEQFF. CDR3 DNA sequence: TGTGCCAGCAGCTTAGAGCCTTTGGTCGATGAGCAGTTCTTC.

The chain is built from TRBV4-1 and TRBJ2-5, with D perhaps assigned TRBD1 or TRBD2 (5 bases each). Germline CDR1 is MGHRA and CDR2 is YSYEKL. This CDR3 spans 15 amino acids. V was trimmed by 3 bases and J by 2 bases, leaving 13 bases between them. The CDR3 coding sequence is TGCGCCAGCAGCCATTCCCCGGGGCCACAAGAGACCCAGTACTTC. Translation gives CASSHSPGPQETQYF.

This chain links TRBV29-1 with TRBJ1-4; no firm D call. Germline CDR1 is SQVTM and CDR2 is ANQGSEA. CDR3 length: 12 residues. V gave up 7 bases and J gave up 7 bases, with 13 bases separating them. The CDR3 DNA reads as TGCAGCGGAGCCCTTTCGGGTGAAAAACTGTTTTTT. Protein sequence: CSGALSGEKLFF.

This clone was seen ten or more times. Written as DNA, the CDR3 is TGTGCCAGCAGCCCCACAGGGAACACCGGGGAGCTGTTTTTT. Amino acid sequence: CASSPTGNTGELFF. This chain connects TRBV7-2 to TRBJ2-2, with D possibly matching TRBD1 (5 bases). The germline CDR1 and CDR2 sequences are SGHTA and FQGNSA. V lost 5 bases and J 1 base, leaving 8 bases between the germline ends. The CDR3 is 14 residues long. Variable domain in full (rest from reference TRBV7-2 and TRBJ2-2): GAGVSQSPSNKVTEKGKDVELRCDPISGHTALYWYRQSLGQGLEFLIYFQGNSAPDKSGLPSDRFSAERTGGSVSTLTIQRTQQEDSAVYLCASSPTGNTGELFFGEGSRLTVL.